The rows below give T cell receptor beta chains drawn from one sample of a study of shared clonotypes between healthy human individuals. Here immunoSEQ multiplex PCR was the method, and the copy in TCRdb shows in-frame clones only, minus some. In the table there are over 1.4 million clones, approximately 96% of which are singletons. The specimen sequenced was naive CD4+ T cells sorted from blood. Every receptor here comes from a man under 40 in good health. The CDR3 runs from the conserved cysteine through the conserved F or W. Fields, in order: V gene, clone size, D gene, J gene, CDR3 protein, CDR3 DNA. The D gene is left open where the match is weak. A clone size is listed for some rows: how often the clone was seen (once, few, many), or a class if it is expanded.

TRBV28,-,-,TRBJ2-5,CASSFKGFETQYF,TGTGCCAGCAGTTTTAAAGGGTTTGAGACCCAGTACTTC
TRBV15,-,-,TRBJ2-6,CATSSRLSGANVLTF,TGTGCCACCAGCTCCCGGCTCTCTGGGGCCAACGTCCTGACTTTC
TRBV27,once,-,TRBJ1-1,CASSFVGYPNTEAFF,TGTGCCAGCAGTTTCGTAGGGTACCCTAACACTGAAGCTTTCTTT
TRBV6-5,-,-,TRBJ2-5,CASSLSSALQSAQYF,TGTGCCAGCAGTCTCTCTAGCGCTCTCCAATCGGCCCAGTACTTC
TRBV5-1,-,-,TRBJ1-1,CASSDQGNTEAFF,TGCGCCAGCAGCGACCAGGGCAACACTGAAGCTTTCTTT
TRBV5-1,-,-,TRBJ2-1,CASSRLEMDEQFF,TGCGCCAGCAGCCGTCTTGAGATGGATGAGCAGTTCTTC
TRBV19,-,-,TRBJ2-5,CASREKGRETQYF,TGTGCCAGTAGAGAGAAGGGCAGAGAGACCCAGTACTTC
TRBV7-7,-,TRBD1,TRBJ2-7,CASSPSGQGEYEQYF,TGTGCTAGCAGCCCCTCGGGACAGGGAGAGTACGAGCAGTACTTC
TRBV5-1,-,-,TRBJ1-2,CASSLTGMDYGYTF,TGCGCCAGCAGCCTTACAGGGATGGACTATGGCTACACCTTC
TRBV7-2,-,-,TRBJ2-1,CASSLYGYNEQFF,TGTGCCAGCAGCCTGTACGGCTACAATGAGCAGTTCTTC
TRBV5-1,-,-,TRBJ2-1,CASSFLGKRNNEQFF,TGCGCCAGCAGCTTCTTGGGAAAGAGGAACAATGAGCAGTTCTTC
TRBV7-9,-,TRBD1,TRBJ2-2,CASSLRRTGSNGELFF,TGTGCCAGCAGCTTAAGGCGGACAGGGTCTAACGGGGAGCTGTTTTTT
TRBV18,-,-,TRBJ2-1,CASSPLGGQYYNEQFF,TGTGCCAGCTCACCACTTGGGGGTCAATACTACAATGAGCAGTTCTTC
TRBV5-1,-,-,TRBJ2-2,CASSLKSSGELFF,TGCGCCAGCAGCTTGAAGTCGTCCGGGGAGCTGTTTTTT
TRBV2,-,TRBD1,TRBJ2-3,CASISGTGATDTQYF,TGTGCCAGCATTTCCGGGACAGGGGCCACAGATACGCAGTATTTT
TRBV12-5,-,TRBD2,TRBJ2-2,CASGLFSLREVDTGELFF,TGTGCTAGTGGTTTATTCAGTTTGCGGGAGGTGGACACCGGGGAGCTGTTTTTT
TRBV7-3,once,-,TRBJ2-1,CASSLVVLASLSSNEQFF,TGTGCCAGCAGCTTAGTGGTGCTAGCGAGCCTATCCTCCAATGAGCAGTTCTTC
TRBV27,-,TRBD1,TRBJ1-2,CASSERTGRGYTF,TGTGCCAGCAGTGAAAGGACAGGGAGAGGCTACACCTTC
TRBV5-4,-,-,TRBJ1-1,CASSLDSRGRDTEAFF,TGTGCCAGCAGCTTGGATTCTCGGGGGCGTGACACTGAAGCTTTCTTT
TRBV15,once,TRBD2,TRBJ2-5,CATSRVRAGGWETQYF,TGTGCCACCAGCAGGGTGAGAGCGGGAGGCTGGGAGACCCAGTACTTC
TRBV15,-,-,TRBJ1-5,CATSLRTGNQPQHF,TGTGCCACCAGCCTACGGACAGGCAATCAGCCCCAGCATTTT
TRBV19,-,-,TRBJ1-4,CASSIVGRPGANEKLFF,TGTGCCAGTAGTATAGTGGGCCGGCCGGGAGCTAATGAAAAACTGTTTTTT
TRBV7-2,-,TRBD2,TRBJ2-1,CASRLTILREGRSEQFF,TGTGCCAGCAGGTTGACGATCCTTCGGGAGGGCCGGAGTGAGCAGTTCTTC
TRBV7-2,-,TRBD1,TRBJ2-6,CASSATGGWGGANVLTF,TGTGCCAGCAGCGCTACAGGGGGATGGGGGGGGGCCAACGTCCTGACTTTC
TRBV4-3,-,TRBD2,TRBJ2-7,CASSRESGRLPEQYF,TGCGCCAGCAGCCGCGAGAGCGGGAGGCTTCCGGAGCAGTACTTC
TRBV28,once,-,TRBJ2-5,CASSPGLQETQYF,TGTGCCAGCAGCCCGGGGCTCCAAGAGACCCAGTACTTC
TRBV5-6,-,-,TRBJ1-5,CASSLRGGVQPQHF,TGTGCCAGCAGCTTGAGGGGGGGCGTTCAGCCCCAGCATTTT
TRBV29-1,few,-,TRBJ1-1,CSVEKRLNTEAFF,TGCAGCGTTGAAAAGCGGCTGAACACTGAAGCTTTCTTT
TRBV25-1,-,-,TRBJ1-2,CASSDLTGRSDGYTF,TGTGCCAGCAGTGACCTGACAGGCCGCTCCGATGGCTACACCTTC
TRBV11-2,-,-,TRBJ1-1,CASSLTGPNTEAFF,TGTGCCAGCAGCTTAACAGGACCGAACACTGAAGCTTTCTTT
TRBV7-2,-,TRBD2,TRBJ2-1,CASTAGLADNEQFF,TGTGCCAGCACCGCAGGACTAGCGGACAATGAGCAGTTCTTC
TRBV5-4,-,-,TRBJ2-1,CASSLWNNEQFF,TGTGCCAGCAGCTTGTGGAACAATGAGCAGTTCTTC
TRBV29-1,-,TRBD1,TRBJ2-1,CSVGQGKYNEQFF,TGCAGCGTCGGACAGGGAAAATACAATGAGCAGTTCTTC